Following are 2 T cell receptor beta chains from one sample sequenced in a study of CD8 T cells in ankylosing spondylitis. In TCRdb, the 5' RACE reads were re-called with MiXCR into one record per CDR3 protein. The sample consists of some 120,000 distinct CDR3 sequences, roughly 13% of them appearing once. The sample comprised blood, either unsorted or a sorted T cell fraction (not recorded which). Every receptor here comes from a female donor with ankylosing spondylitis or in good health (not recorded which).

This clonotype was seen at least ten times. The rearrangement links TRBV7-2 to TRBJ1-1; D gene ambiguous. Germline assignment: CDR1 SGHTA and CDR2 FQGNSA. Trimming stripped 1 base from V and 5 bases from J, with 8 bases between. This CDR3 has 13 amino acids. This CDR3 is CASSLGGGTEAFF. Written as DNA, the CDR3 is TGTGCCAGCAGCTTAGGGGGTGGGACTGAAGCTTTCTTT.

This clonotype was seen repeatedly, ten times or more. The CDR3 bases are TGTGCCAGCAGTTTTTTTAGGTTCGCTACCAGCGGGACAGGGCGTTCATACAATGAGCAGTTCTTC. This encodes CASSFFRFATSGTGRSYNEQFF. V gene TRBV12-3 or TRBV12-4 combines with J gene TRBJ2-1, with 9 bases matching TRBD1. The V and J ends lost 3 bases and 4 bases, in that order; junction bases with no gene match: 25. The CDR3 loop spans 22 amino acids.